Here is one T cell receptor (beta chain) with its context. This receptor's antigen is unknown. One base away there is no much larger clone; base qualities are not given. The entire amount of isolated RNA was reverse transcribed using the High Capacity cDNA Reverse Transcription Kit, so the sequenced TCRB transcripts were expressed ones. Deep immunoSEQ sequencing was performed on naive, central memory and regulatory T cell samples, with an average of about 3.57 million total reads per sample. Sorted cells were lysed in RLT buffer, and RNA was extracted using DNase-treated RNeasy Micro or Mini kits according to cell number. To prevent cross-contamination, every cell subset was processed on its own, while patient and healthy donor samples were processed together. The immunoSEQ multiplex PCR was used to amplify TCRB sequences from cDNA, yielding 87-bp fragments that span the CDR3 region. Amplicons were sequenced on the Illumina HiSeq platform. The source study handled its data this way. Synthetic template baselines were used to correct PCR bias computationally, reads within Hamming distance 2 were collapsed together, and singletons that could not be merged were discarded. By aligning reads against IMGT, V, D and J genes, CDR3 length, and insertions or deletions at six rearrangement sites were assigned. Within each subset, clonotype counts were normalized to the number of sorted cells before true diversity and Gini coefficients were calculated with the tcR R package. Repertoire sharing was quantified using the overlap coefficient calculated on TCRB nucleotide sequences. Out-of-frame TCRB sequences from naive cells were analyzed as a proxy for the pre-selection repertoire. In TCRdb, the immuneACCESS table is reduced to in-frame sequences with V and J assigned. These tables do not hold every clone; where another copy was compared, an unresolved V gene accounts for under half, and the others remain unexplained. From that table come the V and J calls and clone size; the DNA was used to work out D and trimming. The sample contains around 690,000 clones, roughly an eighth of them found a single time. The ten largest clones capture around 0.12% of the sample.

From each donor, a single peripheral blood sample of about 100 mL on average was drawn into heparinised tubes. A BD FACSAria II was used to sort naive, central memory, regulatory and stem cell-like memory CD4+ T cells with a panel that included CD45RO, CCR7, CD25, CD127, CD95 and CD27. A purity above 95% was achieved for all sorted populations. Right away, PBMCs were isolated by Lymphoprep density gradient centrifugation and were stained directly, with no culture step. So that batch effects would be minimized, each experiment stained and sorted samples in pairs, pairing one healthy donor with one patient. This entry is derived from a study of beta chain features in type 1 diabetes (dated by TCRdb to between 2017 and 2018). Context from the whole study: Mean age, gender distribution, total cell number and subset yield were not different between patients and healthy donors. Across all samples, approximately 100 million sorted cells were examined, and cell number per subset correlated strongly with RNA yield. The study compared the TCRB repertoires of sorted circulating CD4+ T cell subsets in recently diagnosed type 1 diabetes patients with those in matched healthy donors. Naive and central memory subsets were obtained from all 30 or so donors, but regulatory and stem cell-like memory subsets were isolated from only 8 patients and about eight healthy donors.

General study outcomes and caveats: At VDJ recombination sites, patients with type 1 diabetes made fewer insertions and deleted more nucleotides, a pattern implying thymic rearrangement abnormalities. The naive, central memory and regulatory TCRB repertoires appeared to resemble one another more closely among patients than among healthy donors. PCR may preferentially amplify shorter templates, but because patient and control samples were amplified and corrected together, any resulting skew would affect both groups equally. Because small numbers of individuals were included in the HLA sub-analyses, any influence of HLA type on TCRB rearrangement was left unresolved. Because cDNA rather than genomic DNA was sequenced, highly expressing activated cells could have been over-represented, although no difference in activation and CD3 levels was found between groups. A moderate but significant shortening of TCRB CDR3 length was observed in type 1 diabetes patients in all four CD4+ subsets.

From the cysteine through the phenylalanine, the CDR3 covers 10 amino acids. The kept DNA is CDR3 alone, 30 bases in frame from the first base. CDR1 DFQATT and CDR2 SNEGSKA are derived from the germline V gene (reference sequence). Trimming costs V 6 bases and J 8 bases, and their ends lie 7 bases apart. In this chain, TRBV20-1 is recombined with TRBJ1-4; no D segment can be confidently identified. The sequence derives from a man in his thirties or forties with type 1 diabetes. Sequencing used naive CD4+ T cells from blood. Sample cell subset or site, as interpreted from the label and publication: true naive CD4+ T cells. At the DNA level, the sequence is TGCAGTGCCCAATACGAAAAACTGTTTTTT. Its protein is CSAQYEKLFF.